Below are 14 T cell receptor beta chains sequenced from a single sample in a study of T cell changes during pregnancy in multiple sclerosis (dated by TCRdb to the late 2010s). The library came from the immunoSEQ multiplex PCR assay. Held by TCRdb, this immuneACCESS table contains in-frame sequences only and omits some clones. Under half of the omission traces to an unresolved V gene where checked; the cause of the rest is unknown. The sample table records about 79,000 clones; around 93% of these occur just once. Of the sample, approximately 0.75% falls within the top ten clones. Here the sequenced sample was peripheral blood, taken in the second trimester of pregnancy. These TCRs come from a female donor in good health, enrolled as a control in a pregnancy study.

This clone appeared a few times. This rearrangement joins TRBV7-2 to TRBJ1-5; unclear D gene. The germline V gene encodes CDR1 SGHTA and CDR2 FQGNSA. This CDR3 has 13 amino acids. V dropped 1 base and J dropped 3 bases, with 4 bases sitting between them. CDR3 protein: CASSLGINQPQHF. The CDR3 DNA is TGTGCCAGCAGCTTAGGTATCAATCAGCCCCAGCATTTT. The variable domain in full, with the rest retrieved from reference TRBV7-2 and TRBJ1-5, is GAGVSQSPSNKVTEKGKDVELRCDPISGHTALYWYRQSLGQGLEFLIYFQGNSAPDKSGLPSDRFSAERTGGSVSTLTIQRTQQEDSAVYLCASSLGINQPQHFGDGTRLSIL.

The V and J genes are TRBV28 and TRBJ2-1; 9 bases fit TRBD2. The CDR3 consists of 16 residues. The V segment lost 6 bases and the J segment 6 bases; nucleotides outside the gene matches: 12. The V gene's germline CDR1 is MDHEN and CDR2 SYDVKM. The CDR3 coding sequence is TGTGCCAGCAGAACTTTATTAGCGGGGGTGCTCAATGAGCAGTTCTTC. This gives the protein CASRTLLAGVLNEQFF.

The rearrangement joins TRBV18 to TRBJ1-1; 7 bases are shared with TRBD1. With 3 bases clipped from V and 2 bases from J, the junction kept 6 bases outside the gene matches. The CDR3 extends over 15 amino acids. Looked up from germline, CDR1 is KGHSH and CDR2 is LQKENI. CDR3 protein: CASSPSGQVNTEAFF. CDR3 bases: TGTGCCAGCTCACCCTCTGGACAGGTTAACACTGAAGCTTTCTTT.

The chain combines TRBV9 with TRBJ1-3; D is possibly TRBD1 (5 bases). V was pared by 5 bases and J by 1 base, with 10 bases between. CDR3 length: 14 amino acids. The germline gives CDR1 SGDLS, CDR2 YYNGEE. CDR3 bases: TGTGCCAGCAGGCCTACAGGATCTGGAAACACCATATATTTT. Translated: CASRPTGSGNTIYF.

This clone was observed once. The chain carries TRBV6-1 and TRBJ1-1; tentatively, D is TRBD1 (5 bases). Germline V gene data show CDR1 as MNHNS and CDR2 as SASEGT. The CDR3 loop spans 12 amino acids. V lost 7 bases and J lost 5, with 11 bases in between. CDR3 sequence: CASITGVTEAFF. CDR3 sequence (DNA): TGTGCCAGCATAACAGGCGTGACTGAAGCTTTCTTT.

V and J are TRBV5-1 and TRBJ1-6; D call uncertain. Germline V gene lookup returns CDR1 SGHRS and CDR2 YFSETQ. Trimming removed 5 bases at V and 0 bases at J, with 15 bases between. The CDR3 has 17 residues. CDR3 DNA: TGCGCCAGCAGTGGTATTTCCAGCGGCTCCTATAATTCACCCCTCCACTTT. It yields the protein CASSGISSGSYNSPLHF.

The chain combines TRBV29-1 with TRBJ2-1; perhaps TRBD2 as D (5 bases). The V gene lost 3 bases and the J gene lost 0 bases, with 24 bases spanning the gap. The CDR3 sequence is 19 residues long. CDR1 and CDR2 (germline): SQVTM, ANQGSEA. CDR3 coding DNA: TGCAGCGTTGACTTCCTAGCCCGCCAACACCCTTACTCCTACAATGAGCAGTTCTTC. Translated, it gives CSVDFLARQHPYSYNEQFF.

The gene calls are TRBV4-3 and TRBJ1-6; perhaps TRBD1 as D (5 bases). The CDR3 runs to 15 residues. V was pared by 0 bases and J by 9 bases, with 12 bases between. From germline, CDR1 is LGHNA and CDR2 YSLEER. This CDR3 is CASSQDQGGGSPLHF. The CDR3, as DNA: TGCGCCAGCAGCCAAGATCAGGGCGGGGGTTCACCCCTCCACTTT.

The J gene is TRBJ1-5, the V gene TRBV2; 10 bases fit TRBD1. Germline V gene lookup returns CDR1 SNHLY and CDR2 FYNNEI. V shed 5 bases and J 6 bases; nucleotides not matched to a gene: 7. The CDR3 is 15 residues long. CDR3 DNA: TGTGCCAGCAGTACGACAGGGGGCTGGTTTCAGCCCCAGCATTTT. The encoded protein is CASSTTGGWFQPQHF.

This chain joins TRBV4-2 and TRBJ2-3; the D gene is possibly TRBD2 (6 bases). Trimming cost V 5 bases and J 0 bases, with 12 bases left between them. The CDR3 spans 15 residues. Germline loops: CDR1 LGHNA, CDR2 YNFKEQ. The CDR3 DNA is TGTGCCAGCAGCAGACCGGGGGAGAGCACAGATACGCAGTATTTT. This codes for CASSRPGESTDTQYF.

This clone turned up a few times. V is TRBV6-5 and J is TRBJ2-7; D is possibly TRBD2 (5 bases). V was trimmed by 4 bases and J by 5 bases, leaving 12 bases between them. The CDR3 is 13 amino acids. CDR1 is MNHEY, CDR2 SVGAGI, per germline. CDR3 loop: CASSSGGLDEQYF. CDR3 bases: TGTGCCAGCAGTTCCGGAGGCTTGGACGAGCAGTACTTC.

The chain carries TRBV6-5 and TRBJ2-7; tentative D call: TRBD2 (5 bases). The V gene lost 6 bases and the J gene lost 1 base, with 13 bases spanning the gap. The germline V gene has CDR1 MNHEY and CDR2 SVGAGI. The CDR3 contains 14 residues. The CDR3 DNA follows: TGTGCCAGCAGCTACCACCGGGAATCCTACGAGCAGTACTTC. This sequence encodes CASSYHRESYEQYF.

The gene calls are TRBV11-3 and TRBJ2-5, with D tentatively TRBD1 (5 bases). The CDR3 has 14 amino acids. Germline V gives CDR1 SGHNT, CDR2 YENEEA. The V gene lost 1 base and the J gene lost 5 bases, with 11 bases spanning the gap. The CDR3 nucleotides read TGTGCCAGCAGCTTAGGGGCTAGGGGTGAGACCCAGTACTTC. It encodes CASSLGARGETQYF. Full variable domain (outside the CDR3, taken from reference TRBV11-3 and TRBJ2-5): EAGVVQSPRYKIIEKKQPVAFWCNPISGHNTLYWYLQNLGQGPELLIRYENEEAVDDSQLPKDRFSAERLKGVDSTLKIQPAELGDSAVYLCASSLGARGETQYFGPGTRLLVL.

The chain couples TRBV29-1 to TRBJ2-7; 7 bases align to TRBD1. With V trimmed by 4 bases and J by 5 bases, 2 bases remained unmatched. This CDR3 region has 11 residues. Germline lookup yields CDR1 SQVTM and CDR2 ANQGSEA. In DNA, the CDR3 is TGCAGCGTTGTAGGGGGCGACGAGCAGTACTTC. This codes for CSVVGGDEQYF.